This record looks at one TCR beta chain sequence and its context. The sample originates from a study of blood T cell repertoires in COVID-19. Across the whole study: Sites in the United States, Italy and Spain provided acute and convalescent COVID-19 samples.

Generated by immunoSEQ multiplex PCR, the TCRdb table keeps only in-frame clones and is missing some. The sample lists around 100,000 clones; more than 85% were seen once. V was shortened by 5 bases and J by 4 bases, with 14 bases between the two germline ends. The CDR3 spans 14 residues. CDR1 and CDR2 from the germline V gene are SEHNR and FQNEAQ (reference sequence). This chain joins TRBV7-9 and TRBJ2-5; tentative D call: TRBD1 (7 bases). The sequencing input was peripheral blood. The clonotype originates from a man aged 45-60 years with active COVID-19. The CDR3 DNA reads as TGTGCCAGCAGCCCGCAGGGGGGATCAGAGACCCAGTACTTC. This gives the protein CASSPQGGSETQYF.